This T cell receptor (beta chain) derives from a study of blood T cell repertoires in COVID-19. The assay was immunoSEQ multiplex PCR, and TCRdb's table has in-frame clones only and misses some. This table has 200,000 to 300,000 clones, roughly 89% appearing once. This CDR3 contains 17 residues. The junction had 13 bases not matched to a gene; V was cut back by 6 bases and J by 2 bases. CDR1 MDHEN and CDR2 SYDVKM come from the germline V gene. This clone came up once. Donors were grouped by their self-reported clinical history. This chain uses TRBV28 with TRBJ2-3; 8 nucleotides line up with TRBD1. Sequences were obtained from PBMCs or T cells enriched from blood (not recorded which). This sequence was found in a woman in her 30s with acute COVID-19. Here the CDR3 DNA reads TGTGCCAGCAGCCGACTCACAGGGGGGCGATCCACAGATACGCAGTATTTT. Protein: CASSRLTGGRSTDTQYF.